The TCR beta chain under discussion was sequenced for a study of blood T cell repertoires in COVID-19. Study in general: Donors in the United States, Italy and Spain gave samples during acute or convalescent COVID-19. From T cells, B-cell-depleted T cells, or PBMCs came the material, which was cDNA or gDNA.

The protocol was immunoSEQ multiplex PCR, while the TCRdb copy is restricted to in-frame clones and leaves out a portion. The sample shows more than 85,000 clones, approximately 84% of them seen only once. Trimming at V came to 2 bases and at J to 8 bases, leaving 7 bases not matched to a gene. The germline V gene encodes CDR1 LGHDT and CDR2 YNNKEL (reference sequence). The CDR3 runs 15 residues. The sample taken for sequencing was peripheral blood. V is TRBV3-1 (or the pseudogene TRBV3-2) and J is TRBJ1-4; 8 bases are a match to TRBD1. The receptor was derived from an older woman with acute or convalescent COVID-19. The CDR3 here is CASSQRTGRNEKLFF. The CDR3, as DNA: TGTGCCAGCAGCCAACGGACAGGGCGAAACGAAAAACTGTTTTTT.